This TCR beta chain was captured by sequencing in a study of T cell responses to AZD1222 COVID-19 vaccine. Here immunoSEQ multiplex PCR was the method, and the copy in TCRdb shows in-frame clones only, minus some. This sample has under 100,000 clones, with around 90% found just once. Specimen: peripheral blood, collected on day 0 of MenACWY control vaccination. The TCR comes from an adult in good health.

This chain's CDR3 is CASRSERSTDTQYF. In DNA, the CDR3 is TGTGCCAGCAGGTCGGAGCGGAGCACAGATACGCAGTATTTT. V gene TRBV6-6 combines with J gene TRBJ2-3; weak D call: TRBD2 (5 bases). V dropped 6 bases and J dropped 0 bases, with 10 bases sitting between them. The CDR3 is 14 residues long. Germline assignment: CDR1 MNHNY and CDR2 SVGAGI (reference sequence).